The clone carrying this TCR beta chain was counted a single time. CDR3 length: 15 residues. CDR1 SGDLS and CDR2 YYNGEE come from the germline V gene. The V end was cut by 5 bases, the J end by 4 bases, with 18 bases between. The sample is drawn from a study of blood T cell repertoires in COVID-19. The wider study: Samples representing acute and convalescent COVID-19 were sourced from the United States, Italy and Spain. In each case, the material was cDNA or gDNA derived from T cells, B-cell-depleted T cells, or PBMCs.

In the authors' workflow: For nucleated cells, counts were estimated from reference gene primer amplification. The method was immunoSEQ multiplex PCR; TCRdb's version includes in-frame clones alone and lacks a portion of them. V and J calls and clone size are copied from that table; D and trimming were computed from the DNA. The sample has around 40,000 clones; around 90% are singletons. This chain connects TRBV9 to TRBJ1-1, with unresolved D. Specimen: peripheral blood. The receptor was isolated from a man aged 45-60 years with active COVID-19. The CDR3 here is CASRVRSTGITEAFF. CDR3 DNA sequence: TGTGCCAGCAGAGTTAGATCGACGGGGATCACTGAAGCTTTCTTT.